This T cell receptor (beta chain) was identified in a study of PD-L1 blockade in urothelial cancer (dated by TCRdb to about 2017). About the investigation overall: Every patient began therapy around 2014 and was given atezolizumab 1,200 mg intravenously every 3 weeks. Twenty-five of 29 patients were identified as males with urothelial cancer of bladder origin, and a prior smoking history was reported by 18 of 29 patients. Patients had an ECOG performance status of 0 or 1 and had received between 0 and 3 prior chemotherapy regimens. Blood samples were analyzed at 3 weeks after treatment start (second dose) and at 6 weeks after treatment start. A median of roughly 140,000 T cells and 80,000 to 95,000 unique TCRs was obtained from blood samples, and a median clonality of roughly 0.082 was observed. Somatic, immune and clinical correlates of response to PD-L1 blockade with atezolizumab in urothelial cancer were the focus of an exploratory multi-omic analysis. Pretreatment tumor samples, along with matched peripheral blood collected serially before and after atezolizumab treatment, underwent TCR sequencing. Durable clinical benefit was defined as progression-free survival longer than 6 months, and TCR features were also tested against progression-free and overall survival. Whole exome sequencing and RNA sequencing of pretreatment tumors were performed alongside TCR sequencing in the same patients. Some ten patients reached durable clinical benefit, while about 19 patients did not. Around 29 patients had pretreatment blood TCR-seq, about 25 had at least one posttreatment blood collection, and about 25 had tumor TCR-seq.

Each PCR received spiked-in synthetic TCR analog templates so that absolute template abundance could be estimated from read counts. TCRbeta CDR3 regions were amplified from genomic DNA with bias-controlled V and J gene primers using the immunoSEQ assay. Sequencing of rearranged TCRbeta segments was performed at approximately 20X coverage. The paper's processing steps were these. Clustering was used to correct sequencing errors, and CDR3s were annotated against IMGT so that V, D and J genes could be assigned. Out-of-frame and stop-codon sequences were excluded, and only productive TCRbeta rearrangements were used in downstream analyses. To compute clonality, Shannon entropy was normalized by the log of the number of unique productive sequences and then subtracted from one. Clones differing between time points or between blood and tumor were identified using Fisher's exact test with Benjamini-Hochberg correction, with an adjusted p below 0.01 applied as the threshold. TCRdb limited this immuneACCESS table to in-frame rearrangements with V and J called. A share of clones is missing; checked studies link under half to unresolved V genes, and the rest is unexplained. That table gives V, J and clone size, and the DNA gave D and trimming. Recorded for this sample are about 32,000 clones; about 79% of them occurred a single time. The ten largest make up about 30% of the sample.

The germline V gene (reference sequence) sets CDR1 to LNHDA and CDR2 to SQIVND. Counted from cysteine to phenylalanine, this CDR3 has 15 amino acids. Only CDR3 DNA is held: 45 bases, read in frame from base 1. V and J lose 9 bases and 4 bases, and a span of 18 bases separates them. Broad study findings and their caveats: Among patients with durable benefit, tumor-associated TCR clones showed greater expansion in peripheral blood 3 weeks after treatment started (n ≈ 23, p = 0.022). A pretreatment peripheral blood TCR clonality below the median was linked to improved progression-free and overall survival. Because the sample size was small (n of about 29) and many exploratory analyses were performed, the results are intended to be hypothesis-generating.

A total of roughly 31 patients with locally advanced or metastatic urothelial carcinoma, treated at Memorial Sloan Kettering on a trial protocol, made up the cohort. Peripheral blood mononuclear cells were collected pretreatment and during treatment, at between 1 and 8 total time points per patient. The Qiagen DNeasy Blood extraction kit was used to purify genomic DNA from total PBMCs and from tumor samples. PBMCs were collected pretreatment and during treatment, and were isolated and stored as previously described. Remarks on this clone: The antigen it recognizes is unknown. There are no base qualities to consult, and no much larger clone falls within one base.

Sequenced material: PBMCs, taken around atezolizumab (anti-PD-L1) treatment. The rearrangement combines TRBV19 with TRBJ1-4, with the D gene not clear enough to name. The clonotype comes from a man in his fifties or sixties with urothelial cancer. The sequenced DNA: TGTGCCAGCACCGAACCGGGAGGGATTAATGAAAAACTGTTTTTT. It encodes CASTEPGGINEKLFF. With the portions outside the CDR3 filled from the reference TRBV19 and TRBJ1-4 genes, the complete variable region becomes DGGITQSPKYLFRKEGQNVTLSCEQNLNHDAMYWYRQDPGQGLRLIYYSQIVNDFQKGDIAEGYSVSREKKESFPLTVTSAQKNPTAFYLCASTEPGGINEKLFFGSGTQLSVL.